The T cell receptor beta chain under discussion was sequenced for a study of blood T cell repertoires in COVID-19. Overall study context: Acute-phase and convalescent COVID-19 samples originated in the United States, Italy and Spain. The analysed material was cDNA or gDNA that came from T cells, B-cell-depleted T cells, or PBMCs.

As handled by the study authors: Amplified reference gene primers provided the basis for estimating nucleated cell counts. Clones were read by immunoSEQ multiplex PCR, and TCRdb kept only the in-frame ones, dropping some. V, J and clone size reflect that table, while D and trimming were determined from the DNA. Here the sample spans about 260,000 clones, more than 70% being singletons. There are 14 residues in the CDR3. CDR1 and CDR2 (germline): LNHDA, SQIVND (reference sequence). V was pared by 2 bases and J by 7 bases, with 12 bases between. This clone was detected a few times. The sample was peripheral blood. The rearrangement joins TRBV19 to TRBJ1-5; D gene unclear. This sequence originates from a woman aged 50 to 65 with acute or convalescent COVID-19. The CDR3 DNA sequence: TGTGCCAGTAGTATAAACCCAGGTTCACAGCCCCAGCATTTT. This encodes CASSINPGSQPQHF.